This section outlines one TCR beta chain sequence together with its context. Its matching antigen is unknown. The record originates from a study of OX40 agonist ivuxolimab in advanced cancers. Study overall: Past anti-PD-1, anti-PD-L1 or anti-CTLA-4 therapy was accepted, and 40% had received some. Study conclusions and caveats: Dose levels from 0.1 to 3.0 mg/kg saw CD4+ and CD8+ blood T cells expand clonally by week 6. Patients who responded partially at 0.1-3.0 mg/kg showed clonal expansion ranking among the lowest. Average numbers of expanded clones were greater in CD8+ T cells than in CD4+.

Only in-frame clones appear in the TCRdb table, and some are missing; sequencing was by immunoSEQ multiplex PCR. The top ten hold roughly 30% of the sample, which has tens of thousands of clones, roughly 84% seen once. The CDR3 spans 15 residues. Looked up from germline, CDR1 is SGHDN and CDR2 is FVKESK. The germline V and J ends were trimmed by 4 bases and 3 bases, with 16 bases remaining between them. Sequenced here: CD4+ or CD8+ T cells sorted from blood, sampled in a trial of the OX40 agonist ivuxolimab. The receptor's source is an adult with an advanced solid tumor such as melanoma, head and neck, liver or kidney cancer. The chain has TRBV14 and TRBJ2-7; no clear D gene. DNA for the CDR3: TGTGCCAGCAGCCCATTCTATACTGTAGGCTACGAGCAGTACTTC. Its protein is CASSPFYTVGYEQYF.